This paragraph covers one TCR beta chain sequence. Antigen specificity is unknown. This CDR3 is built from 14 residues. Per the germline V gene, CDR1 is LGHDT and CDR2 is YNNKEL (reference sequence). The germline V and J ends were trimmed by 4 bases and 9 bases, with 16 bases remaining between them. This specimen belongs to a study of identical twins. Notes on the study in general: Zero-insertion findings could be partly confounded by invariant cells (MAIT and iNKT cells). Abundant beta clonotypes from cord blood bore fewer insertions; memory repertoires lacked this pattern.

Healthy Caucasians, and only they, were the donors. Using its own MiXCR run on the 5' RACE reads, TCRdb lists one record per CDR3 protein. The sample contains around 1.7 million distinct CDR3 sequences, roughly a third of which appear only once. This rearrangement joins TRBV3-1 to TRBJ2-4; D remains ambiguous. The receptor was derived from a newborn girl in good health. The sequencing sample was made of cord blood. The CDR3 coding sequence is TGTGCCAGCAGCCGCGGACCCCTGACCTTCATTCAGTACTTC. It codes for CASSRGPLTFIQYF.